These 14 T cell receptor beta chains came from one sample sequenced in a study of beta chain features in type 1 diabetes. Sequencing targeted expressed TCRB transcripts, as all isolated RNA had been reverse transcribed. Here immunoSEQ multiplex PCR was the method, and the copy in TCRdb shows in-frame clones only, minus some. The sample has around 350,000 clones; roughly 13% are singletons. The sequencing sample was made of naive CD4+ T cells from blood. The receptors here all came from a man younger than 35 in good health.

This clone was recorded a few times. The chain is built from TRBV6-5 and TRBJ2-4; a possible D gene is TRBD1 (5 bases). This CDR3 is 16 amino acids long. V was pared by 0 bases and J by 1 base, with 10 bases between. Germline assignment: CDR1 MNHEY and CDR2 SVGAGI. As DNA, the CDR3 is TGTGCCAGCAGTTACTCGCAGGGTCGGGCCAAAAACATTCAGTACTTC. Translating gives CASSYSQGRAKNIQYF.

This clone came up a few times. The rearrangement joins TRBV18 to TRBJ1-2; D may be TRBD1 (6 bases). The V end was cut by 2 bases, the J end by 3 bases, with 10 bases between. In germline, CDR1 is KGHSH, CDR2 LQKENI. This CDR3 comprises 14 residues. As DNA, the CDR3 is TGTGCCAGCTCACCAGCAGGGGTGGACTATGGCTACACCTTC. Translated: CASSPAGVDYGYTF.

This clone was seen at least ten times. Other DNA sequences in the sample encode the same CDR3. The gene calls are TRBV30 and TRBJ2-7; no clear D. V lost 0 bases and J lost 6, with 6 bases in between. The CDR3 has 11 residues. Per germline, CDR1 GTSNPN and CDR2 SVGIG (reference sequence). CDR3 region: CAWSVLGEQYF. Written as DNA, the CDR3 is TGTGCCTGGAGTGTACTTGGCGAGCAGTACTTC.

The chain employs TRBV6-5 and TRBJ2-5, with a tentative D call TRBD1 (6 bases). The V end lost 6 bases, the J end lost 7 bases, and 18 bases lay between the germline ends. The germline V gene encodes CDR1 MNHEY and CDR2 SVGAGI. This CDR3 region has 14 residues. CDR3 protein: CASSRGFLSVTQYF. The CDR3 DNA sequence: TGTGCCAGCAGCAGGGGATTCCTATCGGTGACCCAGTACTTC.

This clone showed up just a few times. V gene TRBV5-4 combines with J gene TRBJ2-1; maybe TRBD2 (6 bases). The CDR3 is 19 residues long. V shed 4 bases and J shed 1 base, with 24 bases lying between them. Germline V lookup: CDR1 SGHNT, CDR2 YYREEE (reference sequence). The CDR3 here is CASSPVGSHRAGSYNEQFF. The CDR3 bases are TGTGCCAGCAGCCCGGTCGGGAGCCATAGGGCCGGTTCCTACAATGAGCAGTTCTTC.

This clone was detected only a few times. The chain is built from TRBV10-2 and TRBJ2-7; TRBD2 might be the D (7 bases). The CDR3 consists of 15 residues. Trimming cost V 6 bases and J 2 bases, with 17 bases left between them. Germline V gene data show CDR1 as WSHSY and CDR2 as SAAADI. CDR3 nucleotide sequence: TGCGCCAGCAGGGGGGGGCTAGCGGAAGCCTACGAGCAGTACTTC. Its protein product is CASRGGLAEAYEQYF.

This clone was detected only a few times. The chain is built from TRBV30 and TRBJ1-2, with 8 bases that match TRBD1. Per the germline V gene, CDR1 is GTSNPN and CDR2 is SVGIG (reference sequence). V shed 2 bases, J shed 0 bases, and the junction held 11 bases outside the gene matches. The CDR3 contains 17 residues. The CDR3 DNA is TGTGCCTGGAGTCAGGGGGCAGCCGGACTAGCTAACTATGGCTACACCTTC. Its protein is CAWSQGAAGLANYGYTF.

The chain uses TRBV30 and TRBJ2-4; no clear D gene. Trimming cost V 3 bases and J 0 bases, with 6 bases left between them. The germline CDR1 and CDR2 sequences are GTSNPN and SVGIG (reference sequence). This CDR3 contains 13 residues. CDR3 loop: CAWSGVAKNIQYF. CDR3 nucleotides: TGTGCCTGGAGCGGAGTAGCCAAAAACATTCAGTACTTC.

This rearrangement joins TRBV29-1 to TRBJ2-3; 7 bases agree with TRBD1. The CDR3 spans 13 residues. Germline V CDR1 and CDR2: SQVTM, ANQGSEA. J gave up 2 bases and V 4 bases, and 3 bases lay outside the gene matches. CDR3 nucleotides: TGCAGCGTTGGAGGGACAGTCACAGATACGCAGTATTTT. Residues: CSVGGTVTDTQYF.

In regard to this clone: A read error may produce the germline difference seen at one junction end. The V call is TRBV28, the J call TRBJ2-7; 7 nucleotides agree with TRBD1. The CDR3 consists of 13 residues. CDR1 is MDHEN, CDR2 SYDVKM, per germline. The CDR3 DNA follows: TGTGCCAGCAGTTTTGGCAGGGGGTACGGGCAGTACTTC. Protein: CASSFGRGYGQYF. Based on the CDR3 plus reference TRBV28 and TRBJ2-7, the full variable domain is DVKVTQSSRYLVKRTGEKVFLECVQDMDHENMFWYRQDPGLGLRLIYFSYDVKMKEKGDIPEGYSVSREKKERFSLILESASTNQTSMYLCASSFGRGYGQYFGPGTRLTVT.

This rearrangement joins TRBV28 to TRBJ1-5; possibly TRBD1 for D (5 bases). Trimming took off 2 bases at V and 7 bases at J, with 18 bases between the two ends. Germline CDR1 reads MDHEN; CDR2 reads SYDVKM. This CDR3 has 16 amino acids. CDR3 nucleotides: TGTGCCAGCAGTTTAATCCCGGGACTCCTGAACCAGCCCCAGCATTTT. As protein: CASSLIPGLLNQPQHF.

This chain connects TRBV19 to TRBJ1-1; D is unresolved. Germline loops: CDR1 LNHDA, CDR2 SQIVND (reference sequence). V was pared by 1 base and J by 4 bases, with 13 bases between. The CDR3 contains 15 residues. This CDR3 is CASSIVAAVVTEAFF. CDR3 nucleotides: TGTGCCAGTAGTATAGTTGCCGCAGTGGTCACTGAAGCTTTCTTT.

The rearrangement links TRBV6-1 to TRBJ2-3, with D perhaps TRBD1 (5 bases). CDR3 length: 13 residues. In germline, CDR1 is MNHNS, CDR2 SASEGT. Between the trimmed V and J ends, which lost 1 base and 4 bases, there was a span of 6 bases. CDR3 amino acids: CASSEGGADTQYF. For the CDR3, the DNA is TGTGCCAGCAGTGAAGGGGGCGCAGATACGCAGTATTTT.

This clone was recorded only once. The J gene is TRBJ1-6, the V gene TRBV5-8; 8 bases align to TRBD1. Germline V gene sequence: CDR1 SGHTS, CDR2 YDEGEE. The CDR3 is made up of 15 amino acids. V lost 0 bases, J lost 14 bases, and 10 bases stayed unmatched. CDR3 residues: CASSLVLGTGSALHF. As DNA, the CDR3 is TGTGCCAGCAGCTTGGTATTGGGGACAGGATCAGCCCTCCACTTT.